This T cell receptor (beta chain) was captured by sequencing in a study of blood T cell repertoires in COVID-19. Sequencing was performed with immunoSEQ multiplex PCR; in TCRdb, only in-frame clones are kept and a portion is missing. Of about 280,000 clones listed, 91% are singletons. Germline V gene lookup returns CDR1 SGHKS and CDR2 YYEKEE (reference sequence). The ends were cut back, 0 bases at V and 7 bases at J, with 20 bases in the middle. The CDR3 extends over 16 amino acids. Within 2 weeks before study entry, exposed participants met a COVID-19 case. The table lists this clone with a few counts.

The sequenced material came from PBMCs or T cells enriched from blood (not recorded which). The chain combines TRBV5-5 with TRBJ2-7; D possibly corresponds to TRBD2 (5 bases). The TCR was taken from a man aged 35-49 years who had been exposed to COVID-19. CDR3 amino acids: CASSLEAGGLSTEQYF. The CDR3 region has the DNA TGTGCCAGCAGCTTGGAAGCAGGCGGGCTATCTACTGAGCAGTACTTC.